Sequencing of this T cell receptor beta chain was carried out in a study of T cells after yellow fever vaccination. Looking at the study overall: With SMART-Seq v4 Ultra Low Input, the fractions containing low cell numbers were prepared. Study outcomes and limitations: Post-booster repertoires again held most primary-vaccination clones (around 95% CD4, 88% CD8). Within FACS-sorted repertoires, abundant clonotypes contaminating from the bulk population could be present.

This CDR3 has 16 residues. V shed 7 bases and J shed 6 bases, with 19 bases lying between them. Germline CDR1 LGHNA, CDR2 YSLEER. The TCR cDNA carried a universal primer site and UMIs from 5'RACE template switching. TCRdb analysed the 5' RACE reads with MiXCR anew, one entry per CDR3 protein. This sample carries roughly 400,000 distinct CDR3 sequences, around 20% of them seen once, and the ten largest clones take 15% to 20%. About this clonotype itself: Its antigen remains unidentified.

This specimen consisted of PBMCs, obtained before the yellow fever booster vaccination. V and J are TRBV4-3 and TRBJ1-6, with D perhaps matching TRBD1 (5 bases). This TCR was sampled from a man in his late teens or twenties who received the YFV17D yellow fever vaccine. CDR3 DNA: TGCGCCAGCAACCATAGGGGCCGGGGGACTAATTCACCCCTCCACTTT. This codes for CASNHRGRGTNSPLHF.